Presented here are 9 T cell receptor beta chains from one specimen sequenced in a study of blood T cell repertoires in COVID-19. Method: immunoSEQ multiplex PCR; TCRdb's copy keeps in-frame clones and lacks some. The repertoire holds approximately 280,000 clones, with about 91% as singletons. Input material: peripheral blood. The receptors were gathered from a woman aged 55-69 years with acute or convalescent COVID-19.

This clone was seen only once. The chain recombines TRBV6-5 with TRBJ1-3; D is possibly TRBD1 (6 bases). V shed 8 bases and J shed 7 bases, with 21 bases lying between them. Germline V CDR1 and CDR2: MNHEY, SVGAGI. This CDR3 spans 15 amino acids. CDR3 sequence reads: CASRQQGTLGNTIYF. The CDR3 bases are TGTGCCAGCCGACAACAGGGTACCCTCGGGAACACCATATATTTT.

V and J are TRBV6-6 and TRBJ2-1, with a weak D call TRBD2 (6 bases). Germline V lookup: CDR1 MNHNY, CDR2 SVGAGI (reference sequence). Trimming stripped 6 bases from V and 1 base from J, with 10 bases between. This CDR3 is built from 14 residues. For the CDR3, the DNA is TGTGCCAGCAGACTAGGAGGGTCCTACAATGAGCAGTTCTTC. This translates into CASRLGGSYNEQFF.

For this clone: One junction end does not reproduce the germline sequence, and a read error may be involved. The V gene is TRBV10-3, the J gene TRBJ2-7; D gene uncertain. This CDR3 has 13 residues. CDR1 and CDR2 (germline): ENHRY, SYGVKD. The CDR3 loop reads CAISESLSSEQYF. As DNA, the CDR3 is TGTGCCATCAGTGAGTCCCTGTCCTCCGAGCAGTACTTC.

This clone has at least ten counts. This chain uses TRBV12-3 or TRBV12-4 with TRBJ2-1; D is unclear. V was shortened by 8 bases and J by 9 bases, with 14 bases between the two germline ends. CDR3 length: 12 residues. CDR3 nucleotide sequence: TGTGCCAGCCGTCGTACCGTCAGTGAGCAGTTCTTC. It encodes CASRRTVSEQFF.

V is TRBV7-2 and J is TRBJ1-1; D possibly corresponds to TRBD1 (5 bases). CDR1 and CDR2 from the germline V gene are SGHTA and FQGNSA. With 5 bases removed from V and 4 bases from J, the gap between germline ends came to 14 bases. The CDR3 contains 14 residues. The CDR3: CASSPGGKITEAFF. The CDR3 nucleotides are TGTGCCAGCAGCCCGGGGGGTAAGATCACTGAAGCTTTCTTT.

This chain connects TRBV7-2 to TRBJ1-1, with TRBD1 identical over 7 bases. CDR3 length: 13 amino acids. The trim removed 3 bases at V and 11 bases at J, leaving 9 bases unmatched. Germline V gives CDR1 SGHTA, CDR2 FQGNSA. The DNA for the CDR3 is TGTGCCAGCAGCTTCGACCAGGGGGACACGGCTTTCTTT. Its protein is CASSFDQGDTAFF.

The chain carries TRBV18 and TRBJ1-6; TRBD1 might be the D (5 bases). Germline loops: CDR1 KGHSH, CDR2 LQKENI. Trimming removed 0 bases from V and 5 bases from J, with 8 bases in between. The CDR3 is made up of 15 amino acids. The CDR3 nucleotides read TGTGCCAGCTCACCACCGGGGGGGGATAATTCACCCCTCCACTTT. The encoded protein is CASSPPGGDNSPLHF.

The rearrangement uses TRBV4-3 and TRBJ1-6; perhaps TRBD1 as D (5 bases). Germline V gene data show CDR1 as LGHNA and CDR2 as YSLEER. Trimming stripped 0 bases from V and 10 bases from J, with 22 bases between. This CDR3 is built from 18 residues. Written as DNA, the CDR3 is TGCGCCAGCAGCCAAGATCGGGGAGGACAAGGGGTACCATCACCCCTCCACTTT. Translation gives CASSQDRGGQGVPSPLHF.

V gene TRBV3-1 (or the pseudogene TRBV3-2) combines with J gene TRBJ2-1; TRBD1 matches at 9 bases. Germline CDR1 and CDR2: LGHDT and YNNKEL (reference sequence). With 4 bases clipped from V and 0 bases from J, the junction kept 7 bases outside the gene matches. The CDR3 has 17 amino acids. The CDR3 sequence is CASSPETGGYSYNEQFF. CDR3 in DNA: TGTGCCAGCAGCCCAGAGACAGGGGGTTACTCCTACAATGAGCAGTTCTTC.